The sequence of this TCR beta chain was determined in a study of T cells after yellow fever vaccination. Study information: Each low-cell-number fraction was prepared by means of SMART-Seq v4 Ultra Low Input. Study observations and caveats: There was a possibility that FACS-sorted repertoires contained abundant clonotypes contaminating from the bulk population. The appearance of a small share of clonotypes in both CD4 and CD8 compartments was observed. Primary-vaccination clones mostly resurfaced post-booster (just under 98% CD4, about 87% CD8).

TCRdb reprocessed the 5' RACE reads with MiXCR, giving one entry per CDR3 protein. Of a few hundred thousand distinct CDR3 sequences in the sample, roughly 10% were seen once. The CDR3 totals 13 residues. Germline assignment: CDR1 DFQATT and CDR2 SNEGSKA (reference sequence). Trimming at V came to 6 bases and at J to 10 bases, leaving 7 bases not matched to a gene. This clonotype has only a few counts. Its antigen is not identified. The TCR comes from a man younger than 35 who received the YFV17D yellow fever vaccine. Specimen: PBMCs, collected on the day of the first yellow fever vaccination. The genes are TRBV20-1 and TRBJ1-6, with TRBD1 matching over 9 bases. The chain's CDR3 is CSARTGAGSPLHF. The CDR3 DNA follows: TGCAGTGCGAGGACAGGGGCGGGATCACCCCTCCACTTT.